The 15 T cell receptor beta chains listed next were all sequenced from one sample in a study of blood T cell repertoires in COVID-19 (dated by TCRdb to the early 2020s). Library prep was done by the immunoSEQ multiplex PCR assay. In its TCRdb copy, this immuneACCESS table keeps in-frame sequences only and misses some clones. Where compared with another copy, unresolved V genes explain less than half of these, and the others have no known cause. For this sample the table gives around 67,000 clones, of which roughly 81% were detected only once. The top ten clones comprise over 8.5% of the sample. The sequencing sample was made of peripheral blood. The receptor set was obtained from a human donor in a cohort sampled during active COVID-19.

V usage is TRBV24-1 and J usage is TRBJ2-1; D is perhaps TRBD2 (5 bases). This CDR3 is built from 16 residues. Germline CDR1 KGHDR, CDR2 SFDVKD. V shed 0 bases and J shed 4 bases, with 12 bases lying between them. CDR3 in amino acids: CATSDLWRFHYNEQFF. CDR3 nucleotide sequence: TGTGCCACCAGTGATTTGTGGAGGTTCCATTACAATGAGCAGTTCTTC.

The genes are TRBV28 and TRBJ1-6, with D maybe TRBD1 (5 bases). The V gene's germline CDR1 is MDHEN and CDR2 SYDVKM. V was clipped by 5 bases and J by 6 bases, with 11 bases between them. The CDR3 loop spans 14 amino acids. This CDR3 reads CASSPTGFNSPLHF. CDR3 DNA sequence: TGTGCCAGCAGTCCAACAGGATTTAATTCACCCCTCCACTTT.

The chain carries TRBV15 and TRBJ1-6; unclear D gene. CDR3 length: 15 residues. The V gene lost 0 bases and the J gene lost 6 bases, with 9 bases spanning the gap. Germline CDR1 and CDR2: LNHNV and YYDKDF (reference sequence). CDR3 nucleotide sequence: TGTGCCACCAGCAGAGATCGGGGTGGTAATTCACCCCTCCACTTT. This codes for CATSRDRGGNSPLHF.

V gene TRBV27 combines with J gene TRBJ2-7, with D maybe TRBD2 (6 bases). The CDR3 is 14 amino acids. The V gene's germline CDR1 is MNHEY and CDR2 SMNVEV (reference sequence). V was shortened by 5 bases and J by 0 bases, with 11 bases between the two germline ends. The CDR3 DNA is TGTGCCAGCAGTGCTAGCGTCAGCTCCTACGAGCAGTACTTC. Translated, it gives CASSASVSSYEQYF.

This chain uses TRBV11-2 with TRBJ2-1; TRBD2 agrees at 12 bases. Germline V lookup: CDR1 SGHAT, CDR2 FQNNGV. The V gene end was trimmed by 2 bases and the J gene end by 6 bases; junction bases not matched to a gene: 2. CDR3 length equals 15 residues. The DNA for the CDR3 is TGTGCCAGCAGCTTACAGACTAGCGGGAGCAATGAGCAGTTCTTC. It specifies CASSLQTSGSNEQFF.

The J gene is TRBJ1-2, the V gene TRBV3-1 (or the pseudogene TRBV3-2); 9 nucleotides line up with TRBD1. The CDR3 has 13 amino acids. J lost 6 bases, V lost 4 bases, and 3 bases had no gene match. Germline CDR1 reads LGHDT; CDR2 reads YNNKEL (reference sequence). The CDR3 here is CASSRTGDDGYTF. Here the CDR3 DNA reads TGTGCCAGCAGCCGGACAGGGGATGATGGCTACACCTTC.

This clone turned up a few times. The chain is built from TRBV30 and TRBJ2-7, with a possible D match to TRBD1 (6 bases). Trimming left V 2 bases short and J 10 bases short, with 15 bases between. The CDR3 runs 12 residues. Germline V lookup: CDR1 GTSNPN, CDR2 SVGIG (reference sequence). The CDR3 loop reads CAWSPSRGLQYF. CDR3 nucleotide sequence: TGTGCCTGGAGTCCCTCCAGGGGCCTTCAGTACTTC.

V is TRBV28 and J is TRBJ2-2; 11 bases agree with TRBD2. This CDR3 spans 18 amino acids. V was pared by 4 bases and J by 0 bases, with 7 bases of the junction left unmatched. Germline V gene data show CDR1 as MDHEN and CDR2 as SYDVKM. CDR3 DNA sequence: TGTGCCAGCAGTTCTTGGGATAGCGGGAGGGCGAACACCGGGGAGCTGTTTTTT. It specifies CASSSWDSGRANTGELFF.

The chain is built from TRBV6-5 and TRBJ1-2, with a weak D call TRBD1 (5 bases). This CDR3 is built from 14 residues. Trimming left V 5 bases short and J 8 bases short, with 18 bases between. The germline V gene encodes CDR1 MNHEY and CDR2 SVGAGI. The CDR3, as DNA: TGTGCCAGCAGTCTTCCCCCGGGGGTAGGCGGCTACACCTTC. This codes for CASSLPPGVGGYTF.

V gene TRBV28 combines with J gene TRBJ1-3; TRBD1 aligns across 9 bases. This CDR3 has 14 residues. V was pared by 5 bases and J by 4 bases, with 3 bases of the junction left unmatched. Germline CDR1 and CDR2: MDHEN and SYDVKM. The chain's CDR3 is CASSRTGAGNTIYF. The CDR3 DNA sequence: TGTGCCAGCAGTCGGACAGGGGCAGGAAACACCATATATTTT.

This clone was observed a single time. J is TRBJ2-7 and V is TRBV6-6; 7 bases match TRBD2. The CDR3 contains 16 residues. V lost 0 bases to trimming and J lost 0 bases; unmatched junction nucleotides: 5. Looked up from germline, CDR1 is MNHNY and CDR2 is SVGAGI (reference sequence). This CDR3 reads CASSYSQSSGSYEQYF. CDR3 nucleotides: TGTGCCAGCAGTTACTCGCAATCTAGCGGCTCCTACGAGCAGTACTTC.

J is TRBJ2-3 and V is TRBV24-1; 8 nucleotides agree with TRBD2. The CDR3 length is 15 residues. Germline V gives CDR1 KGHDR, CDR2 SFDVKD. Trimming removed 8 bases from V and 2 bases from J; junction bases left unmatched: 8. CDR3 protein: CATMGAGGATDTQYF. The CDR3 coding sequence is TGTGCCACCATGGGGGCGGGAGGAGCCACAGATACGCAGTATTTT.

The chain carries TRBV11-2 and TRBJ2-3, with TRBD2 matching 8 bases. Germline V gene lookup returns CDR1 SGHAT and CDR2 FQNNGV. The V gene end was trimmed by 5 bases and the J gene end by 3 bases; junction bases not matched to a gene: 7. This CDR3 has 15 amino acids. In nucleotides, the CDR3 is TGTGCCAGCAGCGCCATAGCGGGACCAACAGATACGCAGTATTTT. Translating gives CASSAIAGPTDTQYF.

As regards this clone: Within the sample, other DNA sequences also encode this same CDR3. V is TRBV4-1 and J is TRBJ2-2; D is undetermined. CDR3 length equals 13 residues. Germline V gene data show CDR1 as MGHRA and CDR2 as YSYEKL. V lost 3 bases to trimming and J lost 4 bases, with 6 bases between them. The chain's CDR3 is CASSHLSTGELFF. CDR3 nucleotide sequence: TGCGCCAGCAGCCATCTTAGCACCGGGGAGCTGTTTTTT.

This chain links TRBV4-2 with TRBJ2-2, with a tentative D call TRBD2 (5 bases). Germline V gives CDR1 LGHNA, CDR2 YNFKEQ. V dropped 0 bases and J dropped 3 bases, with 8 bases sitting between them. The CDR3 has 15 residues. For the CDR3, the DNA is TGTGCCAGCAGCCAAGAGCGGGCTTACACCGGGGAGCTGTTTTTT. Protein product: CASSQERAYTGELFF.